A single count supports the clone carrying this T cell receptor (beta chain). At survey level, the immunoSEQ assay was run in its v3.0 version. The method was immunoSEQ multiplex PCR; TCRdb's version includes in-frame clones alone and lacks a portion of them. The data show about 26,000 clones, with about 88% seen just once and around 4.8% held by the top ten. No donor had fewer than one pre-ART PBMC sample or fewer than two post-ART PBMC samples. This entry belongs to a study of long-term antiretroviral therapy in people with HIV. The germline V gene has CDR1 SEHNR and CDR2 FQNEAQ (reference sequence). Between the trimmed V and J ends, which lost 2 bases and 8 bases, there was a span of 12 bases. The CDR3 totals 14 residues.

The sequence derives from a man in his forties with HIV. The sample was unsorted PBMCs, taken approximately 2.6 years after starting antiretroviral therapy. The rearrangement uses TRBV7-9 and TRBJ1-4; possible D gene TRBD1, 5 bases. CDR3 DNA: TGTGCCAGCAGCTTATCCTCGGGGGGGGAAAAACTGTTTTTT. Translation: CASSLSSGGEKLFF.